This T cell receptor (beta chain) is from a study of shared clonotypes between healthy human individuals. Study-level results: Sampling involved blood alone; tissue repertoires likely differ. Roughly 4.7% was the fraction of naive CD4 clonotypes found shared across a few donors.

In regard to this clone: What it binds is unknown.

Partitioning of CD4+ cells yielded a CD45RA+ naive subset and a CD45RA-negative memory subset. CDR1 is SEHNR and CDR2 is FQNEAQ in the germline V gene (reference sequence). V lost 2 bases, J lost 9 bases, and 8 bases lay in between. The CDR3 sequence is 12 residues long. The protocol was immunoSEQ multiplex PCR, while the TCRdb copy is restricted to in-frame clones and leaves out a portion. The table records some 2 million clones, roughly 96% of them present only once. This clonotype originated in a man aged 18 to 30 in good health. This sequence joins TRBV7-9 and TRBJ2-1, with unresolved D. Material: naive CD4+ T cells sorted from blood. The subset is: CD45RA+ positively selected. DNA of the CDR3: TGTGCCAGCAGCTTATCTTTAGGTGAGCAGTTCTTC. Translation gives CASSLSLGEQFF.